This T cell receptor (beta chain) was captured in a study of T cells in Graves' hyperthyroidism and ophthalmopathy. This clonotype has at least ten counts. The CDR3 regions of TCR beta were amplified from RNA transcripts. An initial round of RT-PCR targeting the TCR CDR3 relied on the HTBI primer set. From the multiplex PCR reads, TCRdb called clonotypes with MiXCR, one entry per CDR3 protein. The table includes about 380,000 distinct CDR3 sequences, roughly 20% detected once. Trimming cost V 4 bases and J 3 bases, with 10 bases left between them. In germline, CDR1 is MNHNS, CDR2 SASEGT. The CDR3 has 14 amino acids.

The TCR originated in a man between 18 and 29 years old with Graves' ophthalmopathy. The gene calls are TRBV6-1 and TRBJ1-5, with no clear D. The sequencing sample was made of blood. Here the CDR3 reads CASSVTADNQPQHF. The DNA of the CDR3 is TGTGCCAGCAGTGTGACGGCAGACAATCAGCCCCAGCATTTT.